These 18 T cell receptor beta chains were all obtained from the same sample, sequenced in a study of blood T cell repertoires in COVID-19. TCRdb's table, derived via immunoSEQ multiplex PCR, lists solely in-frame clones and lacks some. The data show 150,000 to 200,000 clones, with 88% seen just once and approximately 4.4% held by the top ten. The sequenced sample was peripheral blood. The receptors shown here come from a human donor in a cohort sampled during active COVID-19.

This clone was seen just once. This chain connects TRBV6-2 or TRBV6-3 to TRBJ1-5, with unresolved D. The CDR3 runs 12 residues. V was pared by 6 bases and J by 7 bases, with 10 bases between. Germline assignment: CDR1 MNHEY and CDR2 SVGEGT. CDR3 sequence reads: CASSLQVQPQHF. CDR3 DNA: TGTGCCAGCAGCTTACAAGTCCAGCCCCAGCATTTT.

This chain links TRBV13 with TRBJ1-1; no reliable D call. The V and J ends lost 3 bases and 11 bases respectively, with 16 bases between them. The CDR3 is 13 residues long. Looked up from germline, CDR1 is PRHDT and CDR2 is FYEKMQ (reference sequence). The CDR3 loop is CASSLPRVLGAFF. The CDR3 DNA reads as TGTGCCAGCAGCTTGCCGCGGGTTTTGGGGGCTTTCTTT.

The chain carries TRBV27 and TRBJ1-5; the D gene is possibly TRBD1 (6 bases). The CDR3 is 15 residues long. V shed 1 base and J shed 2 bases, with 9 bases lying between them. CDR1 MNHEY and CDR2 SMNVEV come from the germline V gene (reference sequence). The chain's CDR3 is CASSLLAGGNQPQHF. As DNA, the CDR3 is TGTGCCAGCAGTTTATTAGCAGGGGGCAATCAGCCCCAGCATTTT.

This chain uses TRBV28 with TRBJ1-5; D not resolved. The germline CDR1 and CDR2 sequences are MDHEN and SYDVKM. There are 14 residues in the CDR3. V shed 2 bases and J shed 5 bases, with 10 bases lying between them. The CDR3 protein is CASSLGIPDQPQHF. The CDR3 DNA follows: TGTGCCAGCAGTTTAGGCATACCCGATCAGCCCCAGCATTTT.

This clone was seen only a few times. As DNA, the CDR3 is TGTGCCAGCAGCTTAGCGAGTAGGGGGAACTACAATGAGCAGTTCTTC. Translated, it gives CASSLASRGNYNEQFF. The V and J genes are TRBV7-9 and TRBJ2-1; a possible D gene is TRBD1 (6 bases). This CDR3 spans 16 amino acids. V lost 0 bases, J lost 3 bases, and 12 bases lay in between. The germline V gene has CDR1 SEHNR and CDR2 FQNEAQ (reference sequence).

CDR3 residues: CASSSGLDLRDGNEQFF. The CDR3 coding sequence is TGTGCCAGCAGCTCGGGACTGGACTTAAGGGATGGCAATGAGCAGTTCTTC. The J gene is TRBJ2-1, the V gene TRBV5-4, with D possibly matching TRBD2 (6 bases). Per germline, CDR1 SGHNT and CDR2 YYREEE (reference sequence). The V end was cut by 3 bases, the J end by 6 bases, with 22 bases between. CDR3 length: 17 residues. The full variable domain, in which reference TRBV5-4 and TRBJ2-1 provide the parts outside the CDR3, is ETGVTQSPTHLIKTRGQQVTLRCSSQSGHNTVSWYQQALGQGPQFIFQYYREEENGRGNFPPRFSGLQFPNYSSELNVNALELDDSALYLCASSSGLDLRDGNEQFFGPGTRLTVL.

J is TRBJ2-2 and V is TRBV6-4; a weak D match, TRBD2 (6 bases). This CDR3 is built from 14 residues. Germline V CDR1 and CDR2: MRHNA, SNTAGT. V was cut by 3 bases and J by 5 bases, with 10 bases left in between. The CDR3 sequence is CASSEEGSTGELFF. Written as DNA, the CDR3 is TGTGCCAGCAGTGAGGAGGGAAGTACCGGGGAGCTGTTTTTT.

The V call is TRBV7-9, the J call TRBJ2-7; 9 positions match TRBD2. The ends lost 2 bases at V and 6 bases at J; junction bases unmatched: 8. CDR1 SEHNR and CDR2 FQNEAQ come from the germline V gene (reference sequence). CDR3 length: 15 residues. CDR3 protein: CASSLSLAGFFEQYF. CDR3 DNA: TGTGCCAGCAGCTTATCTCTAGCGGGATTCTTCGAGCAGTACTTC.

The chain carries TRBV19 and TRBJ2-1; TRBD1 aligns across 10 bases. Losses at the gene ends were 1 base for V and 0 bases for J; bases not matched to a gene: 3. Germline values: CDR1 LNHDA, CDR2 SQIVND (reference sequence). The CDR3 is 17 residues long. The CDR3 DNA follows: TGTGCCAGTAGTATAGGAGGGACAGGGGACTCCTACAATGAGCAGTTCTTC. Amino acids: CASSIGGTGDSYNEQFF.

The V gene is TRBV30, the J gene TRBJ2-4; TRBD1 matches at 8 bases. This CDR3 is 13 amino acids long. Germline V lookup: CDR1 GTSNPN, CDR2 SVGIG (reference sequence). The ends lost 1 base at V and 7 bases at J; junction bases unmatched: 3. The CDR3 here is CAWSAYRGNIQYF. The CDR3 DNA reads TGTGCCTGGAGTGCTTACAGGGGGAACATTCAGTACTTC.

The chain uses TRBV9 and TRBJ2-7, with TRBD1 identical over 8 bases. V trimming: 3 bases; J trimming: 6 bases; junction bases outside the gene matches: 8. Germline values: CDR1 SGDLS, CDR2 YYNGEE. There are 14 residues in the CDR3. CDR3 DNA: TGTGCCAGCAGCGCCCCCCAGGGGGCGGGCGAGCAGTACTTC. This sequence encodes CASSAPQGAGEQYF.

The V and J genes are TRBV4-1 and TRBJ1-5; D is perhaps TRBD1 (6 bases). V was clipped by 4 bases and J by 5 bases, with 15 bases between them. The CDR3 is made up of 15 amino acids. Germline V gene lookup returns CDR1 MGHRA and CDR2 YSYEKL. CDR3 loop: CASSLVKQGDQPQHF. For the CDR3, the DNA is TGCGCCAGCAGCCTCGTAAAACAGGGTGATCAGCCCCAGCATTTT.

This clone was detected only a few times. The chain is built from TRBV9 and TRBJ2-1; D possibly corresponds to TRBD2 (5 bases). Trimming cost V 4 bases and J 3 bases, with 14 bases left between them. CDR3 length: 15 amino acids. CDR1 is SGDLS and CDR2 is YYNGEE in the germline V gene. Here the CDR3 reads CASSPEGSLYNEQFF. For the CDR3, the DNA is TGTGCCAGCAGCCCCGAGGGCTCCCTCTACAATGAGCAGTTCTTC. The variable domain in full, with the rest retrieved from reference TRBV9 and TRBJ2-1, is DSGVTQTPKHLITATGQRVTLRCSPRSGDLSVYWYQQSLDQGLQFLIQYYNGEERAKGNILERFSAQQFPDLHSELNLSSLELGDSALYFCASSPEGSLYNEQFFGPGTRLTVL.

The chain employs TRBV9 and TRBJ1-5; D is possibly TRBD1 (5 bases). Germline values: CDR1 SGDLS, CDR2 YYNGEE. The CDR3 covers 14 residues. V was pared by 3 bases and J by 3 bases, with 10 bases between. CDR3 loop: CASSADMNNQPQHF. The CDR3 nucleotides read TGTGCCAGCAGCGCGGACATGAACAATCAGCCCCAGCATTTT. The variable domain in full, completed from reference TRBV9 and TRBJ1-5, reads DSGVTQTPKHLITATGQRVTLRCSPRSGDLSVYWYQQSLDQGLQFLIQYYNGEERAKGNILERFSAQQFPDLHSELNLSSLELGDSALYFCASSADMNNQPQHFGDGTRLSIL.

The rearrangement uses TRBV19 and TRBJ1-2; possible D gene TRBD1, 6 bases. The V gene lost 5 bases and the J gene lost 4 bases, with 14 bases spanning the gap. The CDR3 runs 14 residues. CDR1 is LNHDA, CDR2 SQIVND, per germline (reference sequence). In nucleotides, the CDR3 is TGTGCCAGTAGTCTTCCGACAGGCCGCTATGGCTACACCTTC. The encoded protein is CASSLPTGRYGYTF. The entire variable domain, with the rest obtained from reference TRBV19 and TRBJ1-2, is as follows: DGGITQSPKYLFRKEGQNVTLSCEQNLNHDAMYWYRQDPGQGLRLIYYSQIVNDFQKGDIAEGYSVSREKKESFPLTVTSAQKNPTAFYLCASSLPTGRYGYTFGSGTRLTVV.

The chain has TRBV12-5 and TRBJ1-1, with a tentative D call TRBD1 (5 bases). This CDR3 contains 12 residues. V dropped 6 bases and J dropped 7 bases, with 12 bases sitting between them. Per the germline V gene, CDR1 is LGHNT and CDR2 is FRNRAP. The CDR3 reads CASGRGTLEAFF. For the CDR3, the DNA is TGTGCTAGTGGCCGCGGGACGCTTGAAGCTTTCTTT.

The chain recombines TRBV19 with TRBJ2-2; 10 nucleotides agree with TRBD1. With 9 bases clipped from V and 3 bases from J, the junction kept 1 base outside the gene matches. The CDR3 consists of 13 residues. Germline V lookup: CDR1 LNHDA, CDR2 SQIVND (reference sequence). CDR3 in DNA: TGTGCCAGCGGGACAGGGGACACCGGGGAGCTGTTTTTT. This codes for CASGTGDTGELFF.

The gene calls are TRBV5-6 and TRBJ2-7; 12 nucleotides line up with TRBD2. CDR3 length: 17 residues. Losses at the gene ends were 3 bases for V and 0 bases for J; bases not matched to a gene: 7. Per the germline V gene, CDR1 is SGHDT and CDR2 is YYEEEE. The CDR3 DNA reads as TGTGCCAGCAGCTGGGGGACTAGCGGGCGCCACTCCTACGAGCAGTACTTC. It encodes CASSWGTSGRHSYEQYF.